This T cell receptor (beta chain) derives from a study of T-cell memory formation after mild COVID-19. Findings and caveats of the study: Some responding clones appeared in pre-infection memory, suggesting cross-reactive memory joined. The study found balanced CD4/CD8 in clones contracting day 15 to 85 and a CD4+ lean in later expanders. Day 37-peaking second-wave clones had unconfirmed SARS-CoV-2 specificity.

Trimming left V 1 base short and J 0 bases short, with 10 bases between. The CDR3 totals 15 residues. Per the germline V gene, CDR1 is DFQATT and CDR2 is SNEGSKA (reference sequence). Via MiXCR, TCRdb re-called the 5' RACE reads, giving one row per CDR3 protein. The sample lists nearly 350,000 distinct CDR3 sequences, under 15% occurring once. This clonotype showed up many times. The antigen remains undetermined. The chain carries TRBV20-1 and TRBJ2-4; perhaps TRBD2 as D (6 bases). The receptor's source is a man younger than 35 who had mild COVID-19 (a few samples of this study predate the infection). Cell type and time point are not known. The material sequenced was PBMCs or a T cell subset sorted from them (not recorded which). The CDR3 DNA reads as TGCAGTGCTAGAGGCGGGGCGGGAGCCAAAAACATTCAGTACTTC. Protein sequence: CSARGGAGAKNIQYF.